These T cell receptor beta chains were read from a single sample in a study of control samples from healthy donors and cancer patients. Produced via immunoSEQ multiplex PCR; TCRdb's table is partial and in-frame only. This sample has fewer than 15,000 clones, with approximately 80% found just once. Sequencing used formalin-fixed, paraffin-embedded tissue. These receptors all come from a male donor with melanoma. CDR3s include the opening cysteine and the closing phenylalanine or tryptophan. The D gene is left open where the match is weak. Expanded clones are given a class, and other clones once, few, many or no size at all.

J gene: TRBJ2-6; V gene: TRBV5-1; D gene: .; clone size: .; CDR3 DNA: TGCGCCAGCAGCTTGGGATCAGAGGTGGTCGTCCTGACTTTC; CDR3 protein: CASSLGSEVVVLTF
J gene: TRBJ1-2; V gene: TRBV29-1; D gene: TRBD1; clone size: .; CDR3 DNA: TGCAGCGCCACACTAACAGGGGACTATGGCTACACCTTC; CDR3 protein: CSATLTGDYGYTF
J gene: TRBJ2-5; V gene: TRBV7-2; D gene: .; clone size: .; CDR3 DNA: TGTGCCAGCAGCTCACTAGGGGGGGTGGAGACCCAGTACTTC; CDR3 protein: CASSSLGGVETQYF
J gene: TRBJ2-7; V gene: TRBV15; D gene: .; clone size: .; CDR3 DNA: TGTGCCACCAGCAGAGATCGTATCGGGGGTACCTCCTACGAGCAGTACTTC; CDR3 protein: CATSRDRIGGTSYEQYF
J gene: TRBJ2-5; V gene: TRBV5-1; D gene: .; clone size: .; CDR3 DNA: TGCGCCAGCAGCTTTATATACAGGGTTGAAGAGACCCAGTACTTC; CDR3 protein: CASSFIYRVEETQYF
J gene: TRBJ2-1; V gene: TRBV6-5; D gene: TRBD2; clone size: once; CDR3 DNA: TGTGCCAGCAAATCCGGGACTAGCGGCAACAATGAGCAGTTCTTC; CDR3 protein: CASKSGTSGNNEQFF
J gene: TRBJ2-3; V gene: TRBV15; D gene: TRBD1; clone size: .; CDR3 DNA: TGTGCCATAAAACAGGGGGCGCTGGATACGCAGTATTTT; CDR3 protein: CAIKQGALDTQYF
J gene: TRBJ2-2; V gene: TRBV3-1/TRBV3-2; D gene: TRBD2; clone size: .; CDR3 DNA: TGTGCCAGCAGCCAAGATTCAGCGGGGGGGCTGGGACCGCTGTTTTTT; CDR3 protein: CASSQDSAGGLGPLFF
J gene: TRBJ1-1; V gene: TRBV6-5; D gene: .; clone size: .; CDR3 DNA: TGTGCCAGCAGTACAGAGGTGAACACTGAAGCTTTCTTT; CDR3 protein: CASSTEVNTEAFF
J gene: TRBJ2-3; V gene: TRBV7-9; D gene: TRBD1; clone size: few; CDR3 DNA: TGTGCCAGCAGCTCCGGACAGGGGGCTCGAGATACGCAGTATTTT; CDR3 protein: CASSSGQGARDTQYF
J gene: TRBJ1-1; V gene: TRBV24-1; D gene: TRBD1; clone size: .; CDR3 DNA: TGTGCCACCAGTGATTCGAGGACAGGGGGCCTTTCGGCTTTCTTT; CDR3 protein: CATSDSRTGGLSAFF
J gene: TRBJ2-3; V gene: TRBV6-5; D gene: .; clone size: .; CDR3 DNA: TGTGCCAGCAGTTACATCGGGGGCCGCACAGATACGCAGTATTTT; CDR3 protein: CASSYIGGRTDTQYF
J gene: TRBJ1-6; V gene: TRBV11-1; D gene: .; clone size: .; CDR3 DNA: TGTGCCAGCAGCCGCCACGGAGATTCACCCCTCCACTTT; CDR3 protein: CASSRHGDSPLHF
J gene: TRBJ1-2; V gene: TRBV7-9; D gene: .; clone size: few; CDR3 DNA: TGTGCCAGCAGCTTAGAGATGGGGGCCCTAGGCACCTTC; CDR3 protein: CASSLEMGALGTF
J gene: TRBJ2-1; V gene: TRBV4-2; D gene: TRBD1; clone size: .; CDR3 DNA: TGTGCCAGCAGCCTTAACCACCGGGACAGGGAGCGGATCTTC; CDR3 protein: CASSLNHRDRERIF
J gene: TRBJ1-5; V gene: TRBV25-1; D gene: .; clone size: medium-sized; CDR3 DNA: TGTGCCAGCAGTGAATATATGATGAGGAATCAGCCCCAGCATTTT; CDR3 protein: CASSEYMMRNQPQHF
J gene: TRBJ1-1; V gene: TRBV5-5; D gene: .; clone size: .; CDR3 DNA: TGTGCTTTGACGGGCGATCTGAACACTGAAGCTTTCTTT; CDR3 protein: CALTGDLNTEAFF
J gene: TRBJ1-1; V gene: TRBV12-2; D gene: .; clone size: .; CDR3 DNA: TGTGCAAGTCGCTTCAATATTAGGAACACTGAAGCTTTCTTT; CDR3 protein: CASRFNIRNTEAFF
J gene: TRBJ2-7; V gene: TRBV12-1; D gene: .; clone size: .; CDR3 DNA: TGTGCCAGCAGCTTTGGGGGGGACGAGCAGTACTTC; CDR3 protein: CASSFGGDEQYF
J gene: TRBJ2-5; V gene: TRBV18; D gene: .; clone size: .; CDR3 DNA: TGTGCCAGCCAACAGGATCGAGGGGAGACCCAGTACTTC; CDR3 protein: CASQQDRGETQYF
J gene: TRBJ2-7; V gene: TRBV5-1; D gene: TRBD2; clone size: few; CDR3 DNA: TGCGCCAGCAGCTGGGGACTAGGGCACGTCCTCGAGCAGTACTTC; CDR3 protein: CASSWGLGHVLEQYF
J gene: TRBJ1-4; V gene: TRBV5-1; D gene: .; clone size: .; CDR3 DNA: TGCGCCAGCAGCCCACGGACGGCAACTAATGAAAAACTGTTTTTT; CDR3 protein: CASSPRTATNEKLFF
J gene: TRBJ1-2; V gene: TRBV2; D gene: .; clone size: .; CDR3 DNA: TGTGCCAGCAGTGTCGACAGCAATGTGGGCTACACCTTC; CDR3 protein: CASSVDSNVGYTF
J gene: TRBJ2-5; V gene: TRBV7-3; D gene: .; clone size: .; CDR3 DNA: TGTGCCAGCAGCCGGGGACCTCGAGAGACCCAGTACTTC; CDR3 protein: CASSRGPRETQYF
J gene: TRBJ2-5; V gene: TRBV7-8; D gene: TRBD2; clone size: once; CDR3 DNA: TGTGCCAGCCAAGCGGGGTGGGATGAAGAGACCCAGTACTTC; CDR3 protein: CASQAGWDEETQYF
J gene: TRBJ2-5; V gene: TRBV5-1; D gene: TRBD2; clone size: .; CDR3 DNA: TGCGCCAGCAGCGCAGGGACTAGCGGGGGGGCTTGGGAGACCCAGTACTTC; CDR3 protein: CASSAGTSGGAWETQYF
J gene: TRBJ1-2; V gene: TRBV7-9; D gene: .; clone size: .; CDR3 DNA: TGTGCCAGCAGCTTAGATAGAGACAGGAAAAGGGATGGCTACACCTTC; CDR3 protein: CASSLDRDRKRDGYTF
J gene: TRBJ2-7; V gene: TRBV3-1/TRBV3-2; D gene: TRBD1; clone size: .; CDR3 DNA: TGTGCCAGCAGATCAACAGGGGTTAGGGGCGAGCAGTACTTC; CDR3 protein: CASRSTGVRGEQYF
J gene: TRBJ2-5; V gene: TRBV7-9; D gene: TRBD1; clone size: .; CDR3 DNA: TGTGCCAGCAGCTTAGAATTGGGCGGGACAGGGGCTCGGGAGACCCAGTACTTC; CDR3 protein: CASSLELGGTGARETQYF
J gene: TRBJ1-2; V gene: TRBV3-1/TRBV3-2; D gene: TRBD1; clone size: .; CDR3 DNA: TGTGCCAGCAGTCAATTCGTCGGAGGACAGGGAAAATATGGCTACACCTTC; CDR3 protein: CASSQFVGGQGKYGYTF
J gene: TRBJ1-1; V gene: TRBV6-2/TRBV6-3; D gene: .; clone size: few; CDR3 DNA: TGTGCCAGCAGTTACTCCACTGAAGCTTTCTTT; CDR3 protein: CASSYSTEAFF
J gene: TRBJ2-1; V gene: TRBV19; D gene: TRBD2; clone size: .; CDR3 DNA: TGTGCCAGTAGGCGACTAGCGGGGGGGCCGGGGAATGAGCAGTTCTTC; CDR3 protein: CASRRLAGGPGNEQFF
J gene: TRBJ2-2; V gene: TRBV7-7; D gene: .; clone size: .; CDR3 DNA: TGTGCCAGCAGCTTAGACGCGGGGAAGAACACCGGGGAGCTGTTTTTT; CDR3 protein: CASSLDAGKNTGELFF
J gene: TRBJ1-1; V gene: TRBV6-5; D gene: .; clone size: .; CDR3 DNA: TGTGCCAGCAGTTTCTCAGGGAAAGGCACTGAAGCTTTCTTT; CDR3 protein: CASSFSGKGTEAFF
J gene: TRBJ1-1; V gene: TRBV2; D gene: .; clone size: few; CDR3 DNA: TGTGCCAGCAGTGAAGCAGGCGGAGGGGTTGGCACTGAAGCTTTCTTT; CDR3 protein: CASSEAGGGVGTEAFF
J gene: TRBJ2-3; V gene: TRBV7-9; D gene: .; clone size: .; CDR3 DNA: TGTGCCAGCAGCTTGGAGGGGGGGAGCACAGATACGCAGTATTTT; CDR3 protein: CASSLEGGSTDTQYF
J gene: TRBJ2-7; V gene: TRBV6-5; D gene: .; clone size: .; CDR3 DNA: TGTGCCAGCAGTTACCCCGAGGGGGAGCAGTACTTC; CDR3 protein: CASSYPEGEQYF
J gene: TRBJ1-3; V gene: TRBV3-1/TRBV3-2; D gene: .; clone size: few; CDR3 DNA: TGTGCCAGCAGCCCATCATGGGGGCTCTCTGGAAACACCATATATTTT; CDR3 protein: CASSPSWGLSGNTIYF
J gene: TRBJ2-1; V gene: TRBV10-3; D gene: .; clone size: few; CDR3 DNA: TGTGCCATCAGTGCCCGTGGGGGCCTCCGTAATGAGCAGTTCTTC; CDR3 protein: CAISARGGLRNEQFF
J gene: TRBJ2-3; V gene: TRBV20-1; D gene: .; clone size: .; CDR3 DNA: TGCAGTGCTCCACTCGGAGATACGCAGTATTTT; CDR3 protein: CSAPLGDTQYF
J gene: TRBJ1-6; V gene: TRBV6-2/TRBV6-3; D gene: .; clone size: .; CDR3 DNA: TGTGCCAGCAGTTATGCAACAGGGAATTCACCCCTCCACTTT; CDR3 protein: CASSYATGNSPLHF
J gene: TRBJ2-2; V gene: TRBV15; D gene: .; clone size: .; CDR3 DNA: TGTGCCACCAGCAGAGATCAGGGACCAGGGGAGCTGTTTTTT; CDR3 protein: CATSRDQGPGELFF
J gene: TRBJ2-2; V gene: TRBV9; D gene: .; clone size: .; CDR3 DNA: TGTGCCAGCAGCTCCCGGGGTAGGGACACCGGGGAGCTGTTTTTT; CDR3 protein: CASSSRGRDTGELFF
J gene: TRBJ1-1; V gene: TRBV14; D gene: TRBD1; clone size: few; CDR3 DNA: TGTGCCAGCAGCCAGTTGACAGGGGTTGGAACTGAAGCTTTCTTT; CDR3 protein: CASSQLTGVGTEAFF
J gene: TRBJ2-3; V gene: TRBV10-3; D gene: TRBD2; clone size: .; CDR3 DNA: TGTGCCACTTCCGGGGAGGGAGATACGCAGTATTTT; CDR3 protein: CATSGEGDTQYF
J gene: TRBJ2-7; V gene: TRBV11-3; D gene: TRBD1; clone size: .; CDR3 DNA: TGTGCCAGCAGCCCTAAGACAGGGATCTCCTACGAGCAGTACTTC; CDR3 protein: CASSPKTGISYEQYF
J gene: TRBJ1-2; V gene: TRBV19; D gene: .; clone size: .; CDR3 DNA: TGTGCCAGTAAACCGGGACTCATAAACTATGGCTACACCTTC; CDR3 protein: CASKPGLINYGYTF